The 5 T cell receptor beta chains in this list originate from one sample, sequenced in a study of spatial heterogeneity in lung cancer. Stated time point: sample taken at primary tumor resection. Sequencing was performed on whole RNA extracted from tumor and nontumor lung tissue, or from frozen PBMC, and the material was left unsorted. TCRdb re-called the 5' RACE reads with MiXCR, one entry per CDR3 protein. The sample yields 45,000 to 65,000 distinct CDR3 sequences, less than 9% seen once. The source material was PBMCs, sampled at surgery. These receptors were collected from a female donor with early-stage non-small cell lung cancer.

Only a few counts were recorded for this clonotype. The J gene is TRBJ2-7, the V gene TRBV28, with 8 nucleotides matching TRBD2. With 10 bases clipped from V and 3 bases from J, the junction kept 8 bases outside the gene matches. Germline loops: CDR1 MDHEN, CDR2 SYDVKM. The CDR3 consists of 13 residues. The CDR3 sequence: CATVAGGSYEQYF. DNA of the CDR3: TGTGCCACCGTGGCGGGGGGCAGCTACGAGCAGTACTTC.

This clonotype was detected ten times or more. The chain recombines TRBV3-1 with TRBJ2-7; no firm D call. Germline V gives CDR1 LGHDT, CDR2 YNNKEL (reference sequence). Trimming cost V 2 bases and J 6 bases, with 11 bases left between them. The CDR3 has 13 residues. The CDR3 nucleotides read TGTGCCAGCAGCCAACTGGGTCTTGGCGAGCAGTACTTC. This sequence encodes CASSQLGLGEQYF.

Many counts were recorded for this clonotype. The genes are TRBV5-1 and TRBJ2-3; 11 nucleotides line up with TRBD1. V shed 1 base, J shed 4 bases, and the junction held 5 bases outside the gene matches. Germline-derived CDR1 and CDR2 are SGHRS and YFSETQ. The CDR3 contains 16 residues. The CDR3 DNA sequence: TGCGCCAGCAGCTTGCCCGGACAGGGGGCGGCAGATACGCAGTATTTT. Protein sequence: CASSLPGQGAADTQYF.

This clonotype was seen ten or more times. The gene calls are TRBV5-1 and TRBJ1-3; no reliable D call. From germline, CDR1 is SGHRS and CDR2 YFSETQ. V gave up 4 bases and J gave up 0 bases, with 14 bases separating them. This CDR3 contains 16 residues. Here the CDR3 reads CASSPAGPGSGNTIYF. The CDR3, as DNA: TGCGCCAGCAGCCCTGCGGGCCCGGGCTCTGGAAACACCATATATTTT. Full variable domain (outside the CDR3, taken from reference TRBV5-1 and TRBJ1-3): KAGVTQTPRYLIKTRGQQVTLSCSPISGHRSVSWYQQTPGQGLQFLFEYFSETQRNKGNFPGRFSGRQFSNSRSEMNVSTLELGDSALYLCASSPAGPGSGNTIYFGEGSWLTVV.

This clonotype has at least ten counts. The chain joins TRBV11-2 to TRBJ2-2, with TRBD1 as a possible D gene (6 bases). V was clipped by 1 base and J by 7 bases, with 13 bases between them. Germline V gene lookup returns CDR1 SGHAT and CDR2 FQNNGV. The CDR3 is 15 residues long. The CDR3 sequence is CASSLGQGINGELFF. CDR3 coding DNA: TGTGCCAGCAGCTTAGGCCAGGGGATAAACGGGGAGCTGTTTTTT.